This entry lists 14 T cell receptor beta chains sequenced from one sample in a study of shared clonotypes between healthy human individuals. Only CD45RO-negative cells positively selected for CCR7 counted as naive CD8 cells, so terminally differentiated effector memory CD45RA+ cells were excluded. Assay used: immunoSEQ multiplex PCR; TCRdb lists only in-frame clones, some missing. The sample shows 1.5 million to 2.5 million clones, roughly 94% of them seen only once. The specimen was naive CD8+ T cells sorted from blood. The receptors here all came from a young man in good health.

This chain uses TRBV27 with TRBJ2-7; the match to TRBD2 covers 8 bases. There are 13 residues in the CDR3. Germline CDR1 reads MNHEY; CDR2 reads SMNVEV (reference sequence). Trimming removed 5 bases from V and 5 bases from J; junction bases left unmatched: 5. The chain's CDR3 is CASSPPGGDEQYF. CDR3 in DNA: TGTGCCAGCAGTCCCCCCGGGGGGGACGAGCAGTACTTC.

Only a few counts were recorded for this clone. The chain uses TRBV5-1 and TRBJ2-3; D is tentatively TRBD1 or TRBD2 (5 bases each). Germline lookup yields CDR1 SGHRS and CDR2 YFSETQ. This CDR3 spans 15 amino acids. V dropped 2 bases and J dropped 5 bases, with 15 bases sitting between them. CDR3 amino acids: CASSLVGTPRDTQYF. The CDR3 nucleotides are TGCGCCAGCAGCTTAGTGGGGACGCCCAGAGATACGCAGTATTTT.

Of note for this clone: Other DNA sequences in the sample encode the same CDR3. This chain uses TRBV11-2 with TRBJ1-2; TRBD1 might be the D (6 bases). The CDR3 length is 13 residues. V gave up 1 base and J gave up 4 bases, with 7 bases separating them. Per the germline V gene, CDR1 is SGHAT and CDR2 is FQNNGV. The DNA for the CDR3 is TGTGCCAGCAGCTTAGGGACAGCCTATGGCTACACCTTC. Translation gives CASSLGTAYGYTF.

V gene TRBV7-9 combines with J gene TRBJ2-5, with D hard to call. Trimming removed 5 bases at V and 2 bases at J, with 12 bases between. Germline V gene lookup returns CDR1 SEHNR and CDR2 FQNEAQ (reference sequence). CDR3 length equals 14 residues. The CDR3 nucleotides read TGTGCCAGCAGCCCCCGAGGAGCTCAAGAGACCCAGTACTTC. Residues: CASSPRGAQETQYF. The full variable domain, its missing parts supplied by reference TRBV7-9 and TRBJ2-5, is DTGVSQNPRHKITKRGQNVTFRCDPISEHNRLYWYRQTLGQGPEFLTYFQNEAQLEKSRLLSDRFSAERPKGSFSTLEIQRTEQGDSAMYLCASSPRGAQETQYFGPGTRLLVL.

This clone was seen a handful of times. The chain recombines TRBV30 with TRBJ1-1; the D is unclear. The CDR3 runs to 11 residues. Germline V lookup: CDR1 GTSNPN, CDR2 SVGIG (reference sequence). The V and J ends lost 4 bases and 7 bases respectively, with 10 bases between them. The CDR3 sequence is CAWTIGGEAFF. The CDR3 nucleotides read TGTGCCTGGACGATCGGAGGTGAAGCTTTCTTT.

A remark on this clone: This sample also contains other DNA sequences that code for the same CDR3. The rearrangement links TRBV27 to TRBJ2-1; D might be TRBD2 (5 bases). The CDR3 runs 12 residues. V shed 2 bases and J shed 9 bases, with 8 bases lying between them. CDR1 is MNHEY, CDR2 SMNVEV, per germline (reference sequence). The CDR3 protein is CASSLRAGEQFF. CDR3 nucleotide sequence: TGTGCCAGCAGTTTAAGGGCGGGTGAGCAGTTCTTC.

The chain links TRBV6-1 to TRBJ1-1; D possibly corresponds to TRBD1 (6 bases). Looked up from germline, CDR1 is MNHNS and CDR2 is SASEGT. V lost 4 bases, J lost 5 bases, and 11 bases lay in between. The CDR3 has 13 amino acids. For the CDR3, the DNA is TGTGCCAGCAGTGGGGGGCGCCGGACTGAAGCTTTCTTT. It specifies CASSGGRRTEAFF.

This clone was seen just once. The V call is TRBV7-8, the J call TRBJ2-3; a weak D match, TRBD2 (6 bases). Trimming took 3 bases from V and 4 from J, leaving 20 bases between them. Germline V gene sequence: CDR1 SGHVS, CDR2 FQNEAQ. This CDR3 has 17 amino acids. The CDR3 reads CASSLGTIAVWADTQYF. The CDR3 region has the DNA TGTGCCAGCAGCTTGGGTACGATAGCGGTTTGGGCAGATACGCAGTATTTT.

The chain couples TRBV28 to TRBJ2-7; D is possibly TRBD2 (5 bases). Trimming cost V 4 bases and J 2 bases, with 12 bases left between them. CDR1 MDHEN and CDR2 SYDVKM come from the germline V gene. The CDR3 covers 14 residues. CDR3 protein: CASSSQTNPYEQYF. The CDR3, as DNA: TGTGCCAGCAGTTCCCAGACTAACCCCTACGAGCAGTACTTC.

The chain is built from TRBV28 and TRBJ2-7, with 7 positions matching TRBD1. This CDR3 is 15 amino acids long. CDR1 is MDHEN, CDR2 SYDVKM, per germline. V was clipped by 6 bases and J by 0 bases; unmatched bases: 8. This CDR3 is CASSPGQDFSYEQYF. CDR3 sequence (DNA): TGTGCCAGCAGCCCCGGACAGGATTTCTCCTACGAGCAGTACTTC.

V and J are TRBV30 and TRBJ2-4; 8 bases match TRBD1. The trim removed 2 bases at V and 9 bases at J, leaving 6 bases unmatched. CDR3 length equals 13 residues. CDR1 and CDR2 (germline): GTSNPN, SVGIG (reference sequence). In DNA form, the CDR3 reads TGTGCCTGGAGTCCAGGACAGGGAGGCATTCAGTACTTC. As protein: CAWSPGQGGIQYF.

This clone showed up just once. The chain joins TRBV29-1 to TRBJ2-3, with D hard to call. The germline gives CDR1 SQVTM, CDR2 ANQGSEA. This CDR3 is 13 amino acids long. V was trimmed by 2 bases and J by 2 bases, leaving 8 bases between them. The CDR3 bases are TGCAGCGTTGAATGGTCAAACACAGATACGCAGTATTTT. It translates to CSVEWSNTDTQYF.

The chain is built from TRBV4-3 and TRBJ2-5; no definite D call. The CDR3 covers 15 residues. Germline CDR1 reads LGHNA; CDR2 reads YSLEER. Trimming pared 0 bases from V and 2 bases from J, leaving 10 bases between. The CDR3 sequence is CASSQDPTSQETQYF. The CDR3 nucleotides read TGCGCCAGCAGCCAAGATCCGACCAGTCAAGAGACCCAGTACTTC.

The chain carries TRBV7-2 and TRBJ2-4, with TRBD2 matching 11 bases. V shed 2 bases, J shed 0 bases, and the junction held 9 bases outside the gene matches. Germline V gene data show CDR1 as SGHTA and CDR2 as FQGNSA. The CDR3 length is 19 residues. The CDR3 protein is CASSLYKTGLAGAKNIQYF. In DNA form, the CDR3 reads TGTGCCAGCAGCTTATACAAGACCGGACTAGCGGGAGCCAAAAACATTCAGTACTTC.